Below are 15 T cell receptor beta chains sequenced from a single sample in a study of blood T cell repertoires in COVID-19 (dated by TCRdb to about 2020). The library was generated by the immunoSEQ multiplex PCR assay. TCRdb mirrors the immuneACCESS table, restricted to in-frame sequences. Some clones are absent from its copies; in checked studies, under half trace to an unresolved V gene, and the reason for the others is unknown. In this sample the table shows a few hundred thousand clones, 89% of which occur a single time. The top ten hold 0.95% to 1.5% of the sample. The specimen sequenced was peripheral blood. These receptors came from a man between 40 and 49 years old with acute or convalescent COVID-19.

The rearrangement links TRBV24-1 to TRBJ2-5; 7 bases are shared with TRBD1. The V and J ends lost 3 bases and 5 bases, in that order; junction bases with no gene match: 5. The V gene's germline CDR1 is KGHDR and CDR2 SFDVKD. The CDR3 totals 14 residues. Written as DNA, the CDR3 is TGTGCCACCAGTGATATAGGGGGCGGTGAGACCCAGTACTTC. Protein product: CATSDIGGGETQYF.

The rearrangement joins TRBV9 to TRBJ2-1; TRBD2 matches 9 bases. This CDR3 spans 15 amino acids. In germline, CDR1 is SGDLS, CDR2 YYNGEE. The V gene end was trimmed by 4 bases and the J gene end by 2 bases; junction bases not matched to a gene: 4. Here the CDR3 DNA reads TGTGCCAGCAGCTTTAGCGGGGGCGCCTACAATGAGCAGTTCTTC. Its protein is CASSFSGGAYNEQFF.

In its sample, this clone was seen once. At the DNA level, this CDR3 is encoded by other sequences in the same sample as well. The chain employs TRBV18 and TRBJ1-1; the D is unclear. V gave up 2 bases and J gave up 1 base, with 5 bases separating them. Germline loops: CDR1 KGHSH, CDR2 LQKENI. This CDR3 comprises 13 residues. The CDR3 region is CASSPGRNTEAFF. As DNA, the CDR3 is TGTGCCAGCTCACCAGGCCGGAACACTGAAGCTTTCTTT.

CDR3: CASRGQPDYQPQHF. The CDR3 DNA reads as TGTGCCAGCAGGGGACAGCCGGATTATCAGCCCCAGCATTTT. V and J are TRBV28 and TRBJ1-5; 7 bases map to TRBD1. CDR1 is MDHEN, CDR2 SYDVKM, per germline. The CDR3 spans 14 residues. After removal of 6 bases from V and 5 bases from J, the junction contained 7 bases not matched to a gene.

The sample holds one count of this clone. Other DNA sequences in this specimen translate into the identical CDR3. This sequence joins TRBV7-9 and TRBJ1-2; D remains unclear. Germline V CDR1 and CDR2: SEHNR, FQNEAQ (reference sequence). Trimming removed 1 base at V and 4 bases at J, with 4 bases between. The CDR3 runs to 12 residues. The CDR3 sequence is CASSLDSYGYTF. In DNA form, the CDR3 reads TGTGCCAGCAGCTTAGATAGCTATGGCTACACCTTC.

The V call is TRBV19, the J call TRBJ1-1; no clear D gene. CDR3 length: 13 residues. Trimming took 3 bases from V and 5 from J, leaving 10 bases between them. Germline assignment: CDR1 LNHDA and CDR2 SQIVND (reference sequence). The CDR3 loop reads CASSIFSSTEAFF. As DNA, the CDR3 is TGTGCCAGTAGTATCTTTTCGAGTACTGAAGCTTTCTTT.

This rearrangement joins TRBV7-3 to TRBJ2-1, with a weak D call TRBD2 (7 bases). This CDR3 region has 15 residues. Trimming shortened V by 2 bases and J by 6 bases, and 14 bases separated the two germline ends. Germline-derived CDR1 and CDR2 are SGHTA and FQGTGA. CDR3 residues: CASSLSAGAGNEQFF. For the CDR3, the DNA is TGTGCCAGCAGCTTATCGGCGGGGGCAGGCAATGAGCAGTTCTTC.

The chain couples TRBV30 to TRBJ1-2; 8 bases line up with TRBD1. The CDR3 is made up of 13 amino acids. The J segment lost 7 bases and the V segment lost 0 bases, leaving 4 bases of the junction unmatched. In germline, CDR1 is GTSNPN, CDR2 SVGIG (reference sequence). CDR3 bases: TGTGCCTGGAGTGTCAGGGGGCGTGGTGGCTACACCTTC. Its protein product is CAWSVRGRGGYTF.

The table lists this clone with a count of one. The chain employs TRBV14 and TRBJ1-2, with D perhaps TRBD1 (5 bases). Germline CDR1 is SGHDN and CDR2 is FVKESK. This CDR3 comprises 17 residues. The V gene lost 0 bases and the J gene lost 1 base, with 15 bases spanning the gap. CDR3 DNA sequence: TGTGCCAGCAGCCAAGAGTCCGGACAACCCTTTAACTATGGCTACACCTTC. It specifies CASSQESGQPFNYGYTF.

The chain couples TRBV10-3 to TRBJ1-2; D perhaps matches TRBD1 (5 bases). This CDR3 contains 19 residues. V lost 5 bases and J 0 bases, leaving 25 bases between the germline ends. CDR1 and CDR2 from the germline V gene are ENHRY and SYGVKD. The CDR3 DNA is TGTGCCATCAGTACCCTAGTTGGGGCTTCGAGTACCGCTAACTATGGCTACACCTTC. This translates into CAISTLVGASSTANYGYTF.

A single count supports this clone. The rearrangement uses TRBV19 and TRBJ1-2, with D perhaps TRBD1 (5 bases). Germline loops: CDR1 LNHDA, CDR2 SQIVND (reference sequence). Trimming removed 3 bases from V and 6 bases from J, with 8 bases in between. The CDR3 runs to 12 residues. CDR3 loop: CASSMQGHGYTF. The CDR3 coding sequence is TGTGCCAGTAGTATGCAGGGCCATGGCTACACCTTC.

DNA of the CDR3: TGTGCCAGCAGCTCAACTAGCGTGGTAGGTGAGCAGTTCTTC. It translates to CASSSTSVVGEQFF. The chain employs TRBV7-3 and TRBJ2-1, with 7 bases fitting TRBD2. V shed 4 bases, J shed 9 bases, and the junction held 9 bases outside the gene matches. The CDR3 consists of 14 residues. Germline loops: CDR1 SGHTA, CDR2 FQGTGA.

This chain uses TRBV7-3 with TRBJ1-1; D may be TRBD1 (6 bases). The CDR3 spans 14 residues. Germline CDR1 and CDR2: SGHTA and FQGTGA. V gave up 2 bases and J gave up 7 bases, with 14 bases separating them. CDR3 protein: CASSLLRTQGEAFF. Written as DNA, the CDR3 is TGTGCCAGCAGCTTATTGCGCACACAGGGTGAAGCTTTCTTT.

The rearrangement links TRBV9 to TRBJ1-3; tentative D call: TRBD1 (5 bases). Germline assignment: CDR1 SGDLS and CDR2 YYNGEE. V was cut by 3 bases and J by 6 bases, with 22 bases left in between. The CDR3 has 17 residues. CDR3 residues: CASSALGTGGGENTIYF. Here the CDR3 DNA reads TGTGCCAGCAGCGCCCTCGGAACAGGTGGTGGTGAAAACACCATATATTTT. Full variable domain (rest looked up from reference TRBV9 and TRBJ1-3): DSGVTQTPKHLITATGQRVTLRCSPRSGDLSVYWYQQSLDQGLQFLIQYYNGEERAKGNILERFSAQQFPDLHSELNLSSLELGDSALYFCASSALGTGGGENTIYFGEGSWLTVV.

The V call is TRBV12-5, the J call TRBJ2-7; TRBD1 matches at 8 bases. The CDR3 runs to 14 residues. V was pared by 3 bases and J by 4 bases, with 5 bases of the junction left unmatched. From germline, CDR1 is LGHNT and CDR2 FRNRAP. The CDR3 sequence is CASGFNDRGYEQYF. For the CDR3, the DNA is TGTGCTAGTGGTTTTAACGACAGGGGTTACGAGCAGTACTTC.